A selection of T cell receptor beta chains follows, all from one sample in a study of T cells in Graves' hyperthyroidism and ophthalmopathy. TCRdb re-derived calls from the multiplex PCR reads in MiXCR, one entry per CDR3 protein. The top ten clones hold less than 6.5% of a sample with about 400,000 distinct CDR3 sequences, roughly 13% of them seen once. Sequenced sample: blood. All receptors derive from a woman between 18 and 29 years old with Graves' hyperthyroidism. Both conserved end residues are part of each CDR3. The D gene is left open where the match is weak. The size field is filled for only some rows; it gives once, few, many or a size class.

CASSSLTEQYF,TGTGCCAGCAGCTCTCTTACGGAGCAGTACTTC,TRBJ2-7,TRBV28,NA,NA,11
CASSLSFAYEQYF,TGTGCCAGCAGTTTATCTTTTGCCTACGAGCAGTACTTC,TRBJ2-7,TRBV27,NA,many,13
CASREQGVGYGYTF,TGCGCCAGCAGGGAACAGGGGGTTGGGTACGGCTACACCTTC,TRBJ1-2,TRBV4-3,TRBD1,NA,14
CASSPRGNLETQYF,TGCGCCAGCAGCCCGAGGGGGAACCTAGAGACCCAGTACTTC,TRBJ2-5,TRBV5-1,NA,NA,14
CASSSRGGSGHNEQFF,TGTGCCAGCAGCTCTAGGGGCGGGAGCGGTCACAATGAGCAGTTCTTC,TRBJ2-1,TRBV28,TRBD2,NA,16
CASSTTPNIEQYF,TGTGCCAGCAGCACGACCCCCAACATCGAGCAGTACTTC,TRBJ2-7,TRBV12-3/TRBV12-4,NA,many,13
CASTPIGPHTEAFF,TGTGCCAGCACCCCCATAGGGCCACACACTGAAGCTTTCTTT,TRBJ1-1,TRBV6-1,NA,NA,14
CASSFLAHNEQFF,TGTGCCAGCAGTTTCTTGGCACACAATGAGCAGTTCTTC,TRBJ2-1,TRBV28,NA,many,13
CSAIELARFEQFF,TGCAGTGCGATAGAGCTAGCGAGGTTTGAGCAGTTCTTC,TRBJ2-1,TRBV20-1,NA,many,13
CASSYSPSTVRLNSPLHF,TGTGCCAGCAGTTACTCCCCCTCGACGGTACGCCTTAATTCACCCCTCCACTTT,TRBJ1-6,TRBV6-5,NA,NA,18
CASSFYGVTDTQYF,TGTGCCAGCAGTTTTTATGGGGTCACAGATACGCAGTATTTT,TRBJ2-3,TRBV28,NA,many,14
CASSFALAGGAREQFF,TGCGCCAGCAGCTTTGCATTAGCGGGAGGGGCCCGTGAGCAGTTCTTC,TRBJ2-1,TRBV5-1,TRBD2,few,16
CASSYLGVGANVLTF,TGTGCCAGCAGTTACTTGGGGGTTGGGGCCAACGTCCTGACTTTC,TRBJ2-6,TRBV6-5,NA,NA,15
CSARERGLRNYGYTF,TGCAGTGCTAGAGAGAGGGGGCTTCGTAACTATGGCTACACCTTC,TRBJ1-2,TRBV20-1,TRBD1,many,15
CASSEQGAGNTIYF,TGTGCCAGCAGCGAACAGGGGGCTGGAAACACCATATATTTT,TRBJ1-3,TRBV7-9,TRBD1,many,14
CASSYNLRGTNSKDTQYF,TGTGCCAGCAGTTACAACCTACGGGGGACCAACTCGAAAGATACGCAGTATTTT,TRBJ2-3,TRBV6-2/TRBV6-3,NA,few,18
CASSLFVARAKNIQYF,TGTGCCAGCAGTTTATTTGTAGCGAGAGCCAAAAACATTCAGTACTTC,TRBJ2-4,TRBV12-3/TRBV12-4,NA,NA,16
CAWSDPASGGRDTEAFF,TGTGCCTGGAGTGATCCCGCCTCAGGGGGGCGCGACACTGAAGCTTTCTTT,TRBJ1-1,TRBV30,TRBD1,many,17
CAGGLAGVYEQYF,TGTGCCGGGGGACTAGCGGGAGTCTACGAGCAGTACTTC,TRBJ2-7,TRBV6-1,TRBD2,many,13
CASSWGSGAKMNTEAFF,TGTGCCAGCAGCTGGGGATCCGGGGCGAAAATGAACACTGAAGCTTTCTTT,TRBJ1-1,TRBV6-1,NA,many,17
CASSWGPTELAKNIQYF,TGTGCCAGCAGCTGGGGGCCGACAGAGCTAGCCAAAAACATTCAGTACTTC,TRBJ2-4,TRBV7-2,NA,many,17
CASSSGTGVEKLFF,TGTGCCAGCAGCTCCGGGACAGGGGTTGAAAAACTGTTTTTT,TRBJ1-4,TRBV7-9,TRBD1,NA,14